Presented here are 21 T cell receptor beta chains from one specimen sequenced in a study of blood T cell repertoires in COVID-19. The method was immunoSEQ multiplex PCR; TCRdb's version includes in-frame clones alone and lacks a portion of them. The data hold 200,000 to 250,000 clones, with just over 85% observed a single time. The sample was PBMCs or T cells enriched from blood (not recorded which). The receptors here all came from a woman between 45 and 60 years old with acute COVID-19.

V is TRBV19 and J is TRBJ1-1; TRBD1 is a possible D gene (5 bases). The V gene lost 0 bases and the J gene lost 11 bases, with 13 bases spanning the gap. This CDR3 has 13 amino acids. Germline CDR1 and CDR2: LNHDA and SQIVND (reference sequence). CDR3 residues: CASSIDRGRGAFF. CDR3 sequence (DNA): TGTGCCAGTAGTATAGATCGAGGGAGGGGCGCTTTCTTT.

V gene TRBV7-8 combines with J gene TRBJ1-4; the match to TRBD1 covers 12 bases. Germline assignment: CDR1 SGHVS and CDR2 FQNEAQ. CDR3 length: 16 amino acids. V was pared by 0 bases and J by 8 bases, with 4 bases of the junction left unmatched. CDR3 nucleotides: TGTGCCAGCAGCTTAGCGATGGGACAGGGGGCGGAAAAACTGTTTTTT. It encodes CASSLAMGQGAEKLFF.

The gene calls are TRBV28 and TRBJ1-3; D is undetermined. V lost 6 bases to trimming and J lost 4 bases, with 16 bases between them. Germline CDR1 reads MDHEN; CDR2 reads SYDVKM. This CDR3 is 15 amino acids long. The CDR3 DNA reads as TGTGCCAGCAGCTCTCCAACACCCTCCGGAAACACCATATATTTT. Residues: CASSSPTPSGNTIYF.

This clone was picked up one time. CDR3 residues: CASSPYILAGGGTNEQFF. CDR3 nucleotide sequence: TGTGCCAGCAGTCCATACATCCTAGCGGGAGGGGGAACTAATGAGCAGTTCTTC. The V gene is TRBV27, the J gene TRBJ2-1, with TRBD2 matching 12 bases. The germline V gene has CDR1 MNHEY and CDR2 SMNVEV (reference sequence). After removal of 5 bases from V and 7 bases from J, the junction contained 15 bases not matched to a gene. The CDR3 runs to 18 residues.

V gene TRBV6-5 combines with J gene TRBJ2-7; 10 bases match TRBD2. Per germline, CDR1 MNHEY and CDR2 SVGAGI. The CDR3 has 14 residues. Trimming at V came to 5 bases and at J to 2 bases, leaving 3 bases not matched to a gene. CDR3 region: CASSLSGRAYEQYF. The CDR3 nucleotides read TGTGCCAGCAGTCTCAGCGGGAGGGCCTACGAGCAGTACTTC.

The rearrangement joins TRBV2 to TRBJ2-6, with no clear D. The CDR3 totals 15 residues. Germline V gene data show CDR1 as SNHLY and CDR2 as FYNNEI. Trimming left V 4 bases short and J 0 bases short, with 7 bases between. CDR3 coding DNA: TGTGCCAGCAGTGCTCGGAGCTCTGGGGCCAACGTCCTGACTTTC. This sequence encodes CASSARSSGANVLTF.

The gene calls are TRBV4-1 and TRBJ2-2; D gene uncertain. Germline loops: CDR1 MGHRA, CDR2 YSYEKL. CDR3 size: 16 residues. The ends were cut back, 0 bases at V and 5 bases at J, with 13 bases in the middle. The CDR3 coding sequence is TGCGCCAGCAGCCAAGATAAAGACTCGATTACCGGGGAGCTGTTTTTT. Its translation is CASSQDKDSITGELFF.

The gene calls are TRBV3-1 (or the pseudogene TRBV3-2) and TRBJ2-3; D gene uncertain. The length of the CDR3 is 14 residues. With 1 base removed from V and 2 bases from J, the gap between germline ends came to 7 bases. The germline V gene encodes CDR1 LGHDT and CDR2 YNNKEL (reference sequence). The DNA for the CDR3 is TGTGCCAGCAGCCAAGCAGGCCTCACAGATACGCAGTATTTT. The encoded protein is CASSQAGLTDTQYF.

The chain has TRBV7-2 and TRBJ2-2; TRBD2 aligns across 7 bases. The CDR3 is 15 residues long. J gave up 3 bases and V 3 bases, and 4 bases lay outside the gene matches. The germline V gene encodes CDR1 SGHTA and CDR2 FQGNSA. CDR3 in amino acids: CASSFWGGYTGELFF. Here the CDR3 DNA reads TGTGCCAGCAGCTTTTGGGGGGGTTACACCGGGGAGCTGTTTTTT.

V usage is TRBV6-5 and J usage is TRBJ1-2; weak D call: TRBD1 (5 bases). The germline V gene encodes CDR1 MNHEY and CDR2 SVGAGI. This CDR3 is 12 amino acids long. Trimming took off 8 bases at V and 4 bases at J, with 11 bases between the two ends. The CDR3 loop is CASRYGGYGYTF. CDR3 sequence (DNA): TGTGCCAGCCGATACGGGGGCTATGGCTACACCTTC.

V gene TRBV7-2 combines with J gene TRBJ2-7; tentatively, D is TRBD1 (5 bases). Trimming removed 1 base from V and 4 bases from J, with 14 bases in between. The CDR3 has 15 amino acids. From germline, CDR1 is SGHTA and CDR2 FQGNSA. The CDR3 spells CASSLVAQEIYEQYF. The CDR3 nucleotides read TGTGCCAGCAGCTTAGTCGCACAGGAGATATACGAGCAGTACTTC.

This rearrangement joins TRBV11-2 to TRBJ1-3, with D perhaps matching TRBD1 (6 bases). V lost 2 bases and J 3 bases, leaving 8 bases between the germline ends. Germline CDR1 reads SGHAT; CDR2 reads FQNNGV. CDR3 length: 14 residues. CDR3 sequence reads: CASSLWDIGNTIYF. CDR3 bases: TGTGCCAGCAGCTTATGGGACATTGGAAACACCATATATTTT.

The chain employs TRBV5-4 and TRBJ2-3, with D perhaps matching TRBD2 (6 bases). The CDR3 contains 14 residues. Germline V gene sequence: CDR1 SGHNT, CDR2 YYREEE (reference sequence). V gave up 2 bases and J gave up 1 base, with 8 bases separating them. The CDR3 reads CASSFSSGTDTQYF. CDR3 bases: TGTGCCAGCAGCTTTTCTAGCGGCACAGATACGCAGTATTTT.

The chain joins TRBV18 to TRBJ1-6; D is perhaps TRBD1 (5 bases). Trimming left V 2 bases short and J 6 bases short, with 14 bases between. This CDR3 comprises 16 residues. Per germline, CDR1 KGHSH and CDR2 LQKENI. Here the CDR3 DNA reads TGTGCCAGCTCACCAAGGTCGGACACGGCTAATTCACCCCTCCACTTT. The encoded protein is CASSPRSDTANSPLHF. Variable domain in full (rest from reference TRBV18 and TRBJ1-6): NAGVMQNPRHLVRRRGQEARLRCSPMKGHSHVYWYRQLPEEGLKFMVYLQKENIIDESGMPKERFSAEFPKEGPSILRIQQVVRGDSAAYFCASSPRSDTANSPLHFGNGTRLTVT.

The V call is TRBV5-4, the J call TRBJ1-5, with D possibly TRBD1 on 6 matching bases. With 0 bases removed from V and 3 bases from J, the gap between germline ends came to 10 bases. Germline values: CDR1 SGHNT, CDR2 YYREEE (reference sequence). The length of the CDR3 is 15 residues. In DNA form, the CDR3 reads TGTGCCAGCAGCTTGGACGGGGACAACAATCAGCCCCAGCATTTT. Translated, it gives CASSLDGDNNQPQHF.

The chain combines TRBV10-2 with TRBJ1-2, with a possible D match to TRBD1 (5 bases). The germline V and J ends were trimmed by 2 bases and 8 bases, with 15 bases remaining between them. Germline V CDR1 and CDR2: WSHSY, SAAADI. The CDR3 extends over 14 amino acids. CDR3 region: CASSEQGQGGGYTF. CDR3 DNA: TGCGCCAGCAGTGAGCAAGGGCAGGGAGGCGGCTACACCTTC.

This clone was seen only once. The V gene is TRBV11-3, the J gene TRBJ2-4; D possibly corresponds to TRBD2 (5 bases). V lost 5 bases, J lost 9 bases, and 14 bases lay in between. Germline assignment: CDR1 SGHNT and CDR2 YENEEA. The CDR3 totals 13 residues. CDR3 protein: CASSHGPRGIQYF. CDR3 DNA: TGTGCCAGCAGCCACGGGCCTCGGGGCATTCAGTACTTC.

The CDR3 region is CASSSPGESNEQFF. The CDR3 DNA follows: TGTGCCAGCAGCTCCCCGGGAGAGTCCAATGAGCAGTTCTTC. V is TRBV7-3 and J is TRBJ2-1; D possibly corresponds to TRBD2 (6 bases). The CDR3 extends over 14 amino acids. The V gene's germline CDR1 is SGHTA and CDR2 FQGTGA. Trimming removed 4 bases at V and 6 bases at J, with 13 bases between.

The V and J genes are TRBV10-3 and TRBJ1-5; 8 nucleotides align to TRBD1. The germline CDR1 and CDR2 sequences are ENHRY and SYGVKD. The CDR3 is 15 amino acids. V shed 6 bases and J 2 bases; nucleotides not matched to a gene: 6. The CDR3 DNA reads TGTGCCATCAGCAATCCGGGACAGGGCAATCAGCCCCAGCATTTT. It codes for CAISNPGQGNQPQHF.

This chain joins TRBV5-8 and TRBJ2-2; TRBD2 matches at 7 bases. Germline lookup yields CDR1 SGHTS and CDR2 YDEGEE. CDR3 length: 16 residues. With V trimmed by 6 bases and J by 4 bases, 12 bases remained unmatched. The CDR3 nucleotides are TGTGCCAGCAACTTTAGGGGCGGGAGTTTCACCGGGGAGCTGTTTTTT. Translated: CASNFRGGSFTGELFF. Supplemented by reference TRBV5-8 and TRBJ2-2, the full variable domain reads EAGVTQSPTHLIKTRGQQATLRCSPISGHTSVYWYQQALGLGLQFLLWYDEGEERNRGNFPPRFSGRQFPNYSSELNVNALELEDSALYLCASNFRGGSFTGELFFGEGSRLTVL.

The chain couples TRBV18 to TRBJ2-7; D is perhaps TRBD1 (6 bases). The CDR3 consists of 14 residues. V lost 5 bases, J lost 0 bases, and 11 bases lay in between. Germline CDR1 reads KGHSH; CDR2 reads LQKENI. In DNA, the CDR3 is TGTGCCAGCTCATCAGACAGGAGCTCCTACGAGCAGTACTTC. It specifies CASSSDRSSYEQYF. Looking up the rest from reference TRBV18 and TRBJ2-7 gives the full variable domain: NAGVMQNPRHLVRRRGQEARLRCSPMKGHSHVYWYRQLPEEGLKFMVYLQKENIIDESGMPKERFSAEFPKEGPSILRIQQVVRGDSAAYFCASSSDRSSYEQYFGPGTRLTVT.